The subject of this entry is one TCR beta chain. The sample holds many counts of this clonotype. Its antigen is currently not known. No base quality values were provided; no much bigger clone lies one nucleotide off. Ophthalmopathy patients had moderately to severely active disease, with a Clinical Activity Score of 3 or more, a NOSPECS grade of 4 or more, and a disease duration of less than 3 months. Any patient with an uncontrolled infection, another autoimmune disease, pregnancy or lactation was excluded. Diagnoses relied on clinical symptoms, serum thyroxine and TRAb, thyroid ultrasound and orbital computed tomography. PBMCs were isolated from 7.5 to 10 ml of fresh peripheral blood by Ficoll-Paque density gradient centrifugation. Total RNA was extracted with Trizol reagent, and quality was checked on an Agilent 2100 Bioanalyzer. The data stem from a study of T cells in Graves' hyperthyroidism and ophthalmopathy (dated by TCRdb to between 2018 and 2021). Some background on the complete study: Peripheral blood samples were taken at the time of initial diagnosis, prior to any treatment. Once sampling was done, hyperthyroidism patients were given methimazole at a starting dose of 30 mg daily, whereas ophthalmopathy patients were given high-dose intravenous methylprednisolone. To identify distinguishing TCR V-J signatures, a discovery cohort of around 100 patients was used, comprising some 45 with Graves' ophthalmopathy and around 57 with stable Graves' hyperthyroidism. The approximately 100 discovery patients were divided at random into training and test sets in a 7:3 ratio. In addition, the study compared T-cell repertoires in thyroid tissue and in blood from several Graves' hyperthyroidism patients. TCR Vbeta CDR3 sequencing of 135 peripheral blood samples (approximately 44 ophthalmopathy, 75 hyperthyroidism and approximately 17 progressor patients) is reported in the paper. Prospective prediction of ophthalmopathy was tested in an independent validation cohort consisting of some 19 hyperthyroidism patients and around 16 patients who later progressed to ophthalmopathy. Results and caveats for the whole study, not just this receptor: No statistical method was used to set the sample size in advance, and investigators knew the group allocation. In validation, the model predicted progression to ophthalmopathy a median of roughly 6.1 months before onset, with roughly 70% sensitivity and just under 75% specificity. Ophthalmopathy was separated from stable hyperthyroidism by a 13 V-J signature model, with about 88% sensitivity and roughly 81% specificity obtained in cross-validation and 80%/75% obtained in testing. Blood samples also contained most of the expanded thyroid clonotypes (frequency above 0.001), which suggests that blood repertoires may reflect thyroid immune responses.

Amplification of TCR beta CDR3 regions was carried out from RNA transcripts. A first-round RT-PCR of the TCR CDR3 used the HTBI primer set with the Qiagen OneStep RT-PCR kit. Libraries were constructed in a second round of multiplex PCR, after which size selection and purification were performed. Sequencing of the libraries was done on an Illumina HiSeq2000 using paired-end 100 bp reads. On the authors' methods: SOAPnuke was used to process the raw data, throwing out any read that contained adapters or uncalled bases, had a mean Phred below 15, or lacked an exact constant-primer or identifier match. High-quality paired reads were merged with COPE v1.2.5, and unique nucleotide sequences were defined as clonotypes. MiTCR v1.1 was used to align the clonotypes against IMGT TRBV, TRBD and TRBJ reference segments. Only V-J combinations with frequency above 0.0001, covering about 99% of repertoires, were analysed. A TCS score was defined as the ratio of F50 (clonal expansion) to E x V (chaos), with BLOSUM62-based TCRdist applied between CDR3 peptides within each V-J. Welch's t-statistics and random forest reduced roughly 540 V-J features to 10 to 15, which were used in a naive Bayes classifier (R e1071). TCRdb trimmed the raw reads at Q25, called clones with MiXCR and kept productive beta chains. Identical CDR3 proteins give one entry, which carries the most common genes and DNA. TCRdb, not the original authors, processed these V and J calls. This sample holds more than 350,000 distinct CDR3 sequences; 13% to 15% were observed only once. Under 25% of the sample is taken by the ten largest.

The specimen sequenced was blood. This TCR came from a woman aged 60-75 years with Graves' ophthalmopathy.

The encoded CDR3 is CASSYLTYEQYF. The nucleotide sequence reads TGTGCCAGCAGTTATCTAACCTACGAGCAGTACTTC. Recombination connected TRBV28 to TRBJ2-7; the D gene is not confidently resolved. According to the germline V gene, CDR1 reads MDHEN and CDR2 reads SYDVKM. V is reduced by 4 bases and J by 2 bases, leaving a spacing of 6 bases between them. CDR3 length: 12 amino acids, cysteine to phenylalanine. The kept DNA is CDR3 alone, 36 bases in frame from the first base.